The next 32 T cell receptor beta chains were all read from a single sample in a study of blood T cell repertoires in COVID-19. Sequencing used immunoSEQ multiplex PCR; TCRdb keeps in-frame clones, though not all of them. The sample carries more than 85,000 clones, roughly 85% recorded once. The specimen sequenced was peripheral blood. Source of these receptors: a human donor in a cohort sampled during active COVID-19.

This chain links TRBV5-4 with TRBJ2-7; TRBD1 might be the D (6 bases). V lost 0 bases and J 2 bases, leaving 15 bases between the germline ends. Germline V CDR1 and CDR2: SGHNT, YYREEE (reference sequence). The CDR3 has 16 residues. In DNA form, the CDR3 reads TGTGCCAGCAGCTTGGGTGCCAAGAGGGACACCTACGAGCAGTACTTC. It translates to CASSLGAKRDTYEQYF.

The chain uses TRBV2 and TRBJ1-1; TRBD1 might be the D (6 bases). Trimming shortened V by 6 bases and J by 0 bases, and 11 bases separated the two germline ends. Germline CDR1 SNHLY, CDR2 FYNNEI. CDR3 length equals 14 residues. The CDR3 nucleotides read TGTGCCAGCAGGGGGGGGCTGATGAACACTGAAGCTTTCTTT. Encoded protein: CASRGGLMNTEAFF.

V is TRBV28 and J is TRBJ1-2; 7 positions agree with TRBD1. V gave up 3 bases and J gave up 8 bases; unmatched junction bases: 6. Germline CDR1 is MDHEN and CDR2 is SYDVKM. The CDR3 length is 13 residues. CDR3 DNA sequence: TGTGCCAGCAGTTTGGAGGGGGCGAGGGGCTACACCTTC. The encoded protein is CASSLEGARGYTF.

In its sample, this clone was seen once. The V call is TRBV7-2, the J call TRBJ2-7; tentative D call: TRBD2 (6 bases). CDR3 length: 16 amino acids. V lost 4 bases and J 1 base, leaving 17 bases between the germline ends. In germline, CDR1 is SGHTA, CDR2 FQGNSA. The CDR3 spells CASSWGLATVSYEQYF. The CDR3 nucleotides are TGTGCCAGCAGCTGGGGACTCGCAACGGTATCCTACGAGCAGTACTTC.

The rearrangement uses TRBV24-1 and TRBJ2-7; no definite D call. Trimming took 4 bases from V and 4 from J, leaving 4 bases between them. This CDR3 has 11 residues. Germline V CDR1 and CDR2: KGHDR, SFDVKD. This CDR3 is CATSDLYEQYF. The CDR3 bases are TGTGCCACCAGTGACCTATACGAGCAGTACTTC.

The V gene is TRBV7-3, the J gene TRBJ2-7; D is perhaps TRBD2 (6 bases). V was pared by 5 bases and J by 8 bases, with 19 bases between. Germline loops: CDR1 SGHTA, CDR2 FQGTGA. This CDR3 has 14 residues. CDR3 sequence (DNA): TGTGCCAGCAGCCCCGGCGGGACCGACCCGAAGCAGTACTTC. Encoded protein: CASSPGGTDPKQYF.

The chain joins TRBV18 to TRBJ2-3; D might be TRBD2 (6 bases). Germline V gives CDR1 KGHSH, CDR2 LQKENI. This CDR3 is 13 amino acids long. Trimming pared 10 bases from V and 1 base from J, leaving 12 bases between. The CDR3, as DNA: TGTGCCAACACAATAGCGGGCACAGATACGCAGTATTTT. Amino acids: CANTIAGTDTQYF.

This clone occurred a few times. The chain recombines TRBV29-1 with TRBJ2-7; D gene ambiguous. V gave up 4 bases and J gave up 3 bases, with 7 bases separating them. CDR1 SQVTM and CDR2 ANQGSEA come from the germline V gene. CDR3 length: 11 residues. Here the CDR3 reads CSVAGRYEQYF. The DNA of the CDR3 is TGCAGCGTTGCTGGCCGCTACGAGCAGTACTTC.

This clone came up once. This chain links TRBV3-1 (or the pseudogene TRBV3-2) with TRBJ1-4; D unclear. The germline V gene has CDR1 LGHDT and CDR2 YNNKEL (reference sequence). The V and J ends lost 0 bases and 10 bases respectively, with 6 bases between them. The CDR3 is made up of 12 amino acids. The CDR3 nucleotides read TGTGCCAGCAGCCAAGATCTCCGAAAACTGTTTTTT. Residues: CASSQDLRKLFF.

The V gene is TRBV12-5, the J gene TRBJ2-5; D not certain. Trimming cost V 3 bases and J 0 bases, with 14 bases left between them. The CDR3 runs to 16 residues. CDR1 LGHNT and CDR2 FRNRAP come from the germline V gene. The CDR3 sequence: CASGLAKTSYQETQYF. Here the CDR3 DNA reads TGTGCTAGTGGTTTAGCTAAGACTTCGTACCAAGAGACCCAGTACTTC. The complete variable domain, with remaining parts taken from reference TRBV12-5 and TRBJ2-5, reads DARVTQTPRHKVTEMGQEVTMRCQPILGHNTVFWYRQTMMQGLELLAYFRNRAPLDDSGMPKDRFSAEMPDATLATLKIQPSEPRDSAVYFCASGLAKTSYQETQYFGPGTRLLVL.

This clone appeared a few times. This sequence joins TRBV6-1 and TRBJ2-7; the D gene is possibly TRBD2 (5 bases). Looked up from germline, CDR1 is MNHNS and CDR2 is SASEGT. The length of the CDR3 is 14 residues. The germline V and J ends were trimmed by 3 bases and 4 bases, with 13 bases remaining between them. The CDR3 reads CASSDTGLTYEQYF. CDR3 DNA: TGTGCCAGCAGTGATACGGGATTAACTTACGAGCAGTACTTC.

This rearrangement joins TRBV10-1 to TRBJ2-7; TRBD2 matches at 9 bases. The CDR3 has 15 residues. The V and J ends lost 3 bases and 1 base, in that order; junction bases with no gene match: 4. Germline-derived CDR1 and CDR2 are WNHNN and SYGVQD (reference sequence). CDR3: CASSDPAGGSYEQYF. The CDR3 DNA is TGCGCCAGCAGTGACCCAGCGGGAGGTTCCTACGAGCAGTACTTC.

The chain is built from TRBV5-1 and TRBJ2-1, with 11 positions matching TRBD2. J gave up 7 bases and V 1 base, and 4 bases lay outside the gene matches. The CDR3 covers 15 residues. Germline V gives CDR1 SGHRS, CDR2 YFSETQ. The CDR3 sequence is CASSLWSSGGNEQFF. DNA for the CDR3: TGCGCCAGCAGCTTGTGGTCTAGCGGGGGGAATGAGCAGTTCTTC.

The chain carries TRBV29-1 and TRBJ2-7, with TRBD1 matching over 9 bases. The V segment lost 6 bases and the J segment 3 bases; nucleotides outside the gene matches: 9. Germline V gives CDR1 SQVTM, CDR2 ANQGSEA. This CDR3 contains 14 residues. The CDR3 reads CSVRPGQGNYEQYF. The CDR3 DNA is TGCAGCGTCAGGCCGGGACAGGGTAACTACGAGCAGTACTTC.

The V call is TRBV30, the J call TRBJ1-3; D not resolved. The germline V and J ends were trimmed by 4 bases and 0 bases, with 7 bases remaining between them. Germline V lookup: CDR1 GTSNPN, CDR2 SVGIG (reference sequence). CDR3 size: 13 residues. Written as DNA, the CDR3 is TGTGCCTGGACCCGGGACTCTGGAAACACCATATATTTT. Translating it yields CAWTRDSGNTIYF.

This clone was recorded only once. The CDR3 sequence: CASGWGQGNTGELFF. The CDR3 DNA is TGTGCCAGCGGTTGGGGACAGGGGAACACCGGGGAGCTGTTTTTT. The rearrangement uses TRBV7-2 and TRBJ2-2; 9 bases match TRBD1. The CDR3 covers 15 residues. The V gene's germline CDR1 is SGHTA and CDR2 FQGNSA. J lost 1 base, V lost 8 bases, and 5 bases had no gene match.

The chain joins TRBV19 to TRBJ2-1, with 7 bases matching TRBD1. Germline CDR1 reads LNHDA; CDR2 reads SQIVND (reference sequence). The CDR3 has 16 residues. Unmatched junction bases numbered 13, after V lost 5 bases and J lost 6 bases. CDR3 sequence: CASSPFRDRVSNEQFF. The DNA of the CDR3 is TGTGCCAGTAGTCCATTCAGAGACAGGGTCAGCAATGAGCAGTTCTTC.

This chain links TRBV3-1 (or the pseudogene TRBV3-2) with TRBJ1-2; D may be TRBD1 (5 bases). The V and J ends lost 2 bases and 4 bases respectively, with 11 bases between them. This CDR3 has 14 residues. CDR1 and CDR2 (germline): LGHDT, YNNKEL (reference sequence). CDR3 loop: CASSQQGGSYGYTF. In nucleotides, the CDR3 is TGTGCCAGCAGCCAACAGGGTGGTTCCTATGGCTACACCTTC.

The chain joins TRBV14 to TRBJ1-1; D possibly corresponds to TRBD1 (5 bases). V was shortened by 1 base and J by 3 bases, with 9 bases between the two germline ends. The CDR3 is 14 amino acids. The germline V gene encodes CDR1 SGHDN and CDR2 FVKESK. The CDR3: CASSQVPGDTEAFF. The CDR3 DNA follows: TGTGCCAGCAGCCAAGTACCGGGGGACACTGAAGCTTTCTTT.

CDR3 nucleotides: TGTGCCACCAGCAGACAGGAGCCGTCGGGGGAGACCCAGTACTTC. It codes for CATSRQEPSGETQYF. The chain links TRBV15 to TRBJ2-5, with a weak D call TRBD2 (5 bases). The CDR3 sequence is 15 residues long. V lost 2 bases and J lost 5, with 15 bases in between. CDR1 LNHNV and CDR2 YYDKDF come from the germline V gene (reference sequence).

CDR3 protein: CANSSGSSYEQYF. Here the CDR3 DNA reads TGTGCCAATTCTAGCGGCAGCTCCTACGAGCAGTACTTC. The chain employs TRBV9 and TRBJ2-7; 7 positions match TRBD2. Per the germline V gene, CDR1 is SGDLS and CDR2 is YYNGEE. The length of the CDR3 is 13 residues. V lost 9 bases and J lost 0; bases outside the gene matches: 6.

This sequence joins TRBV6-2 or TRBV6-3 and TRBJ2-6; TRBD1 aligns across 8 bases. Germline V gives CDR1 MNHEY, CDR2 SVGEGT. The CDR3 runs to 19 residues. Unmatched junction bases numbered 13, after V lost 2 bases and J lost 4 bases. The CDR3 sequence is CASSYRRVTGVDGANVLTF. The CDR3, as DNA: TGTGCCAGCAGTTACAGGAGGGTGACAGGGGTGGACGGGGCCAACGTCCTGACTTTC.

The V gene is TRBV4-1, the J gene TRBJ1-1, with D possibly TRBD1 on 6 matching bases. Germline loops: CDR1 MGHRA, CDR2 YSYEKL. CDR3 length equals 15 residues. Trimming removed 5 bases at V and 0 bases at J, with 13 bases between. The CDR3 bases are TGCGCCAGCAGCAGTAACAGGGCACTGAACACTGAAGCTTTCTTT. It yields the protein CASSSNRALNTEAFF.

This chain uses TRBV5-5 with TRBJ1-4, with D perhaps TRBD1 (5 bases). The CDR3 is 14 residues long. V was trimmed by 3 bases and J by 8 bases, leaving 14 bases between them. Germline CDR1 SGHKS, CDR2 YYEKEE (reference sequence). CDR3 region: CASSSVDRGEKLFF. CDR3 coding DNA: TGTGCCAGCAGCTCTGTTGACAGAGGAGAAAAACTGTTTTTT.

The genes are TRBV19 and TRBJ1-6; TRBD1 matches at 8 bases. The CDR3 spans 16 residues. Looked up from germline, CDR1 is LNHDA and CDR2 is SQIVND (reference sequence). V dropped 5 bases and J dropped 11; count of bases not matched to a gene: 14. In DNA, the CDR3 is TGTGCCAGTAGTGAACTACTCAGGGGGCGAAACGCACCCCTCCACTTT. Encoded protein: CASSELLRGRNAPLHF.

The sample holds one count of this clone. The chain uses TRBV7-2 and TRBJ2-4; 8 bases agree with TRBD2. Per the germline V gene, CDR1 is SGHTA and CDR2 is FQGNSA. The CDR3 is 14 amino acids. V was pared by 2 bases and J by 7 bases, with 4 bases of the junction left unmatched. In DNA form, the CDR3 reads TGTGCCAGCAGCTTAACGGGAGGGCACAACATTCAGTACTTC. Translated: CASSLTGGHNIQYF. The full variable domain, with the rest looked up from reference TRBV7-2 and TRBJ2-4, is GAGVSQSPSNKVTEKGKDVELRCDPISGHTALYWYRQSLGQGLEFLIYFQGNSAPDKSGLPSDRFSAERTGGSVSTLTIQRTQQEDSAVYLCASSLTGGHNIQYFGAGTRLSVL.

The gene calls are TRBV7-9 and TRBJ2-3; D possibly corresponds to TRBD1 (6 bases). V lost 2 bases to trimming and J lost 6 bases, with 9 bases between them. From germline, CDR1 is SEHNR and CDR2 FQNEAQ (reference sequence). The CDR3 has 13 residues. CDR3 residues: CASSLSGADTQYF. CDR3 nucleotide sequence: TGTGCCAGCAGCTTATCAGGGGCCGATACGCAGTATTTT.

V usage is TRBV19 and J usage is TRBJ1-2; 7 positions match TRBD1. Germline lookup yields CDR1 LNHDA and CDR2 SQIVND (reference sequence). V was pared by 4 bases and J by 2 bases, with 4 bases of the junction left unmatched. The CDR3 contains 14 residues. The CDR3 nucleotides are TGTGCCAGTAGTACCCGGGGACAGAACTATGGCTACACCTTC. Protein sequence: CASSTRGQNYGYTF.

The rearrangement uses TRBV28 and TRBJ2-5; no clear D gene. Germline V lookup: CDR1 MDHEN, CDR2 SYDVKM. V lost 4 bases to trimming and J lost 7 bases, with 7 bases between them. This CDR3 spans 11 amino acids. In DNA form, the CDR3 reads TGTGCCAGCAGTTCCCCCTGGACCCAGTACTTC. Its protein product is CASSSPWTQYF.

The chain recombines TRBV30 with TRBJ2-5; 7 nucleotides line up with TRBD2. Germline trimming cut 1 base from V and 2 bases from J; bases unmatched to any gene: 4. This CDR3 has 14 amino acids. Germline CDR1 is GTSNPN and CDR2 is SVGIG (reference sequence). CDR3 in amino acids: CAWSGGGNQETQYF. CDR3 nucleotide sequence: TGTGCCTGGAGTGGGGGGGGAAATCAAGAGACCCAGTACTTC.

V usage is TRBV6-5 and J usage is TRBJ2-7; 12 positions match TRBD2. The germline CDR1 and CDR2 sequences are MNHEY and SVGAGI. Trimming cost V 5 bases and J 6 bases; bases outside gene matches: 5. The CDR3 extends over 14 amino acids. CDR3 bases: TGTGCCAGCAGTCCTAGCGGGAGGGCATCCGAGCAGTACTTC. Translation: CASSPSGRASEQYF.

This clone was found a few times. The chain recombines TRBV2 with TRBJ2-4; D gene uncertain. V was pared by 3 bases and J by 1 base, with 13 bases between. The length of the CDR3 is 16 residues. Germline loops: CDR1 SNHLY, CDR2 FYNNEI. The CDR3 nucleotides are TGTGCCAGCAGTGACGAGGTGGCCCGGGCCAAAAACATTCAGTACTTC. Translated, it gives CASSDEVARAKNIQYF.